This T cell receptor (beta chain) was found in a study of cytomegalovirus exposure and HLA in healthy donors. Study-wide results and limits: Among the sequence variants, a highly shared cluster was likely an artifact of sequencing.

The ends were cut back, 5 bases at V and 0 bases at J, with 4 bases in the middle. The germline gives CDR1 DFQATT, CDR2 SNEGSKA (reference sequence). CDR3 size: 11 residues. The PCR made use of 60 Vbeta and 13 Jbeta primers. Clones were read by immunoSEQ multiplex PCR, and TCRdb kept only the in-frame ones, dropping some. The sample lists fewer than 200,000 clones; 75% were seen once. Details on this clone: Its antigen is still unknown.

Sample: PBMCs. The J gene is TRBJ2-5, the V gene TRBV20-1; D gene uncertain. The receptor's source is a woman between 50 and 59 years old in good health and CMV-seropositive. The CDR3 DNA follows: TGCAGTGCTCAATACCAAGAGACCCAGTACTTC. Its translation: CSAQYQETQYF.